The clone carrying this T cell receptor beta chain was counted at least ten times. The V segment lost 5 bases and the J segment 0 bases; nucleotides outside the gene matches: 8. The CDR3 is 17 residues long. CDR1 SGHNT and CDR2 YENEEA come from the germline V gene. Time point described: after trial treatment. Treatment described: LDRT plus nivolumab, ipilimumab, low-dose cyclophosphamide and aspirin (RACIN trial). Every donor was treated with nivolumab, ipilimumab, aspirin, low-dose cyclophosphamide and also low-dose radiotherapy. The source of the sample is a study of low-dose radiotherapy and immunotherapy resistance in tumors. Across the study: Intravenous ipilimumab 1 mg/kg every six weeks was given with nivolumab 240 mg every two weeks.

Covering alpha and beta chains, TRAV- and TRBV-specific primers were used for the first-strand cDNA. A constant-region primer paired with the V-primer adapter amplified TCRs over approximately 20 PCR cycles. TCRdb called the reads again in MiXCR, with one record for every CDR3 protein. The table includes 95,000 to 100,000 distinct CDR3 sequences, around 20% detected once. The clonotype comes from a male donor with prostate cancer. The chain employs TRBV11-3 and TRBJ2-1; 9 bases map to TRBD2. Source: PBMCs, taken after low-dose radiotherapy plus immunotherapy. CDR3 in amino acids: CASSHEAGGSSYNEQFF. The CDR3 DNA reads TGTGCCAGCAGCCATGAAGCGGGGGGTAGCTCCTACAATGAGCAGTTCTTC.